Below, 16 T cell receptor beta chains from the same sample are listed, as sequenced in a study of tumor and adjacent non-tumor tissue in lung cancer. TCRbeta libraries were built with three rounds of nested PCR, modified from ARM-PCR. TCRdb analysed the multiplex PCR reads with MiXCR anew, one entry per CDR3 protein. The data show approximately 120,000 distinct CDR3 sequences, over 65% seen once. RNA was extracted from bulk tissue without any cell sorting. Sequencing was performed on lung tumor tissue. These receptors originate from a man younger than 45 with non-small cell lung cancer.

About this clonotype itself: This clone may be a read error of a much larger clone one base away. The gene calls are TRBV12-3 or TRBV12-4 and TRBJ2-7; a weak D match, TRBD1 (5 bases). The CDR3 is 12 residues long. The V end lost 6 bases, the J end lost 5 bases, and 11 bases lay between the germline ends. The CDR3 reads CASRRTWDEQYF. The CDR3 DNA reads TGTGCCAGCAGAAGGACATGGGACGAGCAGTACTTC.

Turning to this clonotype: One end of the junction is discordant with germline, which a read error may explain. The V gene is TRBV20-1, the J gene TRBJ2-7; TRBD1 agrees at 10 bases. Germline CDR1 DFQATT, CDR2 SNEGSKA (reference sequence). The CDR3 sequence is 14 residues long. CDR3 in amino acids: CSVRVDRGAYEQYF. CDR3 in DNA: TGCAGTGTTAGGGTGGACAGGGGGGCCTACGAGCAATACTTC.

On this clonotype: One base away lies a much larger clone, so this may be a sequencing read error. This chain links TRBV6-2 or TRBV6-3 with TRBJ2-3; 10 positions match TRBD2. The CDR3 contains 15 residues. CDR1 and CDR2 from the germline V gene are MNHEY and SVGEGT. With V trimmed by 10 bases and J by 0 bases, 7 bases remained unmatched. The CDR3 DNA follows: TGTGCCAACACCCCTAGCGGGGGAAGCACAGATACGCAGTATTTT. It encodes CANTPSGGSTDTQYF.

This clonotype was detected many times. The chain joins TRBV4-2 to TRBJ1-3; D remains unclear. The CDR3 has 15 amino acids. Trimming removed 0 bases from V and 3 bases from J, with 9 bases in between. Germline V CDR1 and CDR2: LGHNA, YNFKEQ. The CDR3 loop is CASSQDQKSGNTIYF. CDR3 sequence (DNA): TGTGCCAGCAGCCAAGATCAGAAGAGTGGAAACACCATATATTTT.

Notes on this clonotype: The junction does not match germline at one end; this may be a read error. The genes are TRBV6-2 or TRBV6-3 and TRBJ2-6; D ambiguous. This CDR3 spans 15 amino acids. Germline CDR1 is MNHEY and CDR2 is SVGEGT. The CDR3 coding sequence is TGTGCCAGCAGTCCCAGTGGGCCTGAGGCCAACGTCCTGGCTTTC. Amino acid sequence: CASSPSGPEANVLAF.

About this clonotype itself: This could be a read error, since a much larger clone is one nucleotide away. The chain joins TRBV29-1 to TRBJ1-2; D possibly corresponds to TRBD1 (6 bases). Per the germline V gene, CDR1 is SQVTM and CDR2 is ANQGSEA. This CDR3 comprises 12 residues. V was shortened by 5 bases and J by 6 bases, with 13 bases between the two germline ends. Here the CDR3 DNA reads TGCAGCGTTAAACCAGGGGACCATGGCTACACCTTC. This encodes CSVKPGDHGYTF.

As to this clonotype: One end of the junction does not line up with germline, which may come from a read error. The rearrangement joins TRBV7-8 to TRBJ2-2; TRBD2 is a possible D gene (5 bases). CDR3 size: 16 residues. Germline V gene data show CDR1 as SGHVS and CDR2 as FQNEAQ. The CDR3 nucleotides are TGTGCCAGCAACCCCGGGGTTGGGGTGGTCGCCGGGGAGCTATTTTTT. It is translated as CASNPGVGVVAGELFF.

Details on this clonotype: A much larger clone lies a single base off, so this may be a read error. The gene calls are TRBV4-2 and TRBJ2-5, with 8 bases aligning to TRBD1. CDR1 is LGHNA, CDR2 YNFKEQ, per germline. The CDR3 loop spans 16 amino acids. The CDR3 region is CASSQDGGQEGETHYF. The CDR3 coding sequence is TGTGCCAGCAGCCAAGATGGGGGACAGGAGGGAGAGACCCACTACTTC.

The table lists this clonotype with a few counts. Since the CDR3 does not end with the conserved phenylalanine or tryptophan, this likely comes from a read error. The V call is TRBV11-2, the J call TRBJ2-2, with a weak D call TRBD1 (6 bases). The CDR3 runs 14 residues. The germline V gene encodes CDR1 SGHAT and CDR2 FQNNGV. Written as DNA, the CDR3 is TGTCCCAGCAGCGCCCGACAGGCCACCGGGGAGCTGTTTTCT. Protein sequence: CPSSARQATGELFS.

As to this clonotype: The final CDR3 position lacks the conserved phenylalanine or tryptophan, pointing to a likely read error. J is TRBJ1-2 and V is TRBV4-3; 10 bases line up with TRBD1. J lost 8 bases, V lost 4 bases, and 19 bases had no gene match. Germline assignment: CDR1 LGHNA and CDR2 YSLEER. The CDR3 loop spans 18 amino acids. In DNA, the CDR3 is TGCGCCAGCAGCCCCGCCCCCTCCCGACAGGGGGCAGATGAAGGCTACACCTCC. Protein sequence: CASSPAPSRQGADEGYTS.

The genes are TRBV20-1 and TRBJ2-1; TRBD2 aligns across 8 bases. Germline V gene sequence: CDR1 DFQATT, CDR2 SNEGSKA (reference sequence). The CDR3 is made up of 15 amino acids. With 0 bases clipped from V and 7 bases from J, the junction kept 8 bases outside the gene matches. The CDR3 sequence: CSARDLGSGGNEQFF. The CDR3 DNA sequence: TGCAGTGCTAGAGATCTTGGCTCGGGGGGGAATGAGCAGTTCTTC.

This clonotype was seen ten or more times. The chain links TRBV6-2 or TRBV6-3 to TRBJ2-3; the D call may be TRBD1 or TRBD2 (5 bases each). CDR3 size: 13 residues. The germline V and J ends were trimmed by 6 bases and 9 bases, with 16 bases remaining between them. Germline V gives CDR1 MNHEY, CDR2 SVGEGT. In nucleotides, the CDR3 is TGTGCCAGCAGCATAAACTCCGGGGCGACGCAGTATTTT. This sequence encodes CASSINSGATQYF.

The chain combines TRBV2 with TRBJ1-1; a possible D gene is TRBD1 (5 bases). The CDR3 runs 16 residues. Germline V gene data show CDR1 as SNHLY and CDR2 as FYNNEI. V lost 3 bases, J lost 5 bases, and 19 bases lay in between. The CDR3: CASSEQLSTGKTEAFF. The CDR3 DNA is TGTGCCAGCAGTGAGCAATTATCAACAGGAAAGACTGAAGCTTTCTTT.

This clonotype was found many times. The V gene is TRBV11-3, the J gene TRBJ2-3; 8 bases are shared with TRBD2. CDR1 and CDR2 from the germline V gene are SGHNT and YENEEA. The CDR3 contains 15 residues. Trimming removed 5 bases from V and 6 bases from J; junction bases left unmatched: 10. The CDR3 nucleotides read TGTGCCAGCAGCCCCCCCCGCGGGGGGCTGGATACGCAGTATTTT. Amino acid sequence: CASSPPRGGLDTQYF.

With regard to this clonotype: One end of the junction varies from germline; a read error may be responsible. The chain carries TRBV20-1 and TRBJ2-7, with TRBD1 as a possible D gene (6 bases). CDR1 is DFQATT, CDR2 SNEGSKA, per germline (reference sequence). The CDR3 extends over 14 amino acids. The CDR3 here is CSARVEMGAYEQYF. The CDR3 region has the DNA TGCAGTGCTAGGGTGGAGATGGGGGCCTACGAACAGTACTTC.

Regarding this clonotype: Compared with germline, one end of the junction differs, possibly owing to a read error. This sequence joins TRBV5-6 and TRBJ2-2; a possible D gene is TRBD2 (5 bases). This CDR3 region has 13 residues. CDR1 and CDR2 from the germline V gene are SGHDT and YYEEEE. CDR3 amino acids: CASSLQGIGELYF. CDR3 sequence (DNA): TGTGCCAGCAGCCTACAAGGGATCGGGGAGCTGTATTTT.